This T cell receptor beta chain was captured in a study of shared clonotypes between healthy human individuals. Germline CDR1 and CDR2: SGHAT and FQNNGV. Between the trimmed V and J ends, which lost 0 bases and 3 bases, there was a span of 16 bases. The CDR3 runs 17 residues. Profiled with immunoSEQ multiplex PCR; TCRdb holds only in-frame clones, not every one. Counted here are 740,000 or so clones, roughly 72% occurring once; the ten biggest clones make up 1.5% to 2%. V and J are TRBV11-2 and TRBJ2-3; D is perhaps TRBD2 (6 bases). The sequence was obtained from a young woman in good health. The sequenced sample was memory CD4+ T cells sorted from blood. Sample subset: CD45RA-negative fraction. CDR3: CASSLDRGAGGTDTQYF. CDR3 DNA sequence: TGTGCCAGCAGCTTAGACCGCGGAGCGGGCGGGACAGATACGCAGTATTTT.